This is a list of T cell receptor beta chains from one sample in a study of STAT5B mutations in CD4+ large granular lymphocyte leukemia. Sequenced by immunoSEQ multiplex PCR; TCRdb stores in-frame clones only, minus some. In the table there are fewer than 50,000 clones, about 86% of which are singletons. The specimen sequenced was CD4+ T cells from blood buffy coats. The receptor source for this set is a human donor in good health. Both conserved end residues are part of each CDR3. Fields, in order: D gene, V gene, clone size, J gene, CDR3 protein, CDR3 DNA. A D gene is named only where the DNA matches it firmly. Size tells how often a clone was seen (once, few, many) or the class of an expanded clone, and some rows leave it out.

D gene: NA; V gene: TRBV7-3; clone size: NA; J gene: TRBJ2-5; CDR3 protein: CASGQGHGETQYF; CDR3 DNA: TGTGCCAGCGGGCAGGGGCATGGAGAGACCCAGTACTTC
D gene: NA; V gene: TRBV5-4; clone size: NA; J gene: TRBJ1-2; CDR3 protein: CASSLPTPGNYGYTF; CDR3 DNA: TGTGCCAGCAGCTTGCCGACCCCAGGGAACTATGGCTACACCTTC
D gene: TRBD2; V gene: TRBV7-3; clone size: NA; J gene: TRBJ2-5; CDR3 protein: CASSPGSGLAGGVETQYF; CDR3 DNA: TGTGCCAGCAGCCCCGGGTCGGGTTTAGCGGGAGGGGTTGAGACCCAGTACTTC
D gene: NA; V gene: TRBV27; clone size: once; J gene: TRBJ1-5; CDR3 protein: CATKDRLGQPQHF; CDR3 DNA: TGTGCCACCAAGGACCGATTAGGTCAGCCCCAGCATTTT
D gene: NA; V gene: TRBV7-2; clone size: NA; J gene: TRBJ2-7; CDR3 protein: CASSLEVTYEQYF; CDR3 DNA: TGTGCCAGCAGCTTAGAGGTTACCTACGAGCAGTACTTC
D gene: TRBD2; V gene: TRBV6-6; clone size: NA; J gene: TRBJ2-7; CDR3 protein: CASRTPGTSGSYEQYF; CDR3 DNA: TGTGCCAGCAGAACGCCGGGGACTAGCGGCTCCTACGAGCAGTACTTC
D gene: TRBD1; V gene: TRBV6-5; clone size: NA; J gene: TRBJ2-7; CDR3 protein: CASRAGQGLVEQYF; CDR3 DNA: TGTGCCAGCAGAGCGGGACAGGGGTTGGTCGAGCAGTACTTC
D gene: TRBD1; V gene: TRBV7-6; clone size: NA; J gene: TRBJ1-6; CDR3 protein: CASSLGTGPSPLHF; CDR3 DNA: TGTGCCAGCAGCTTAGGGACAGGACCTTCACCCCTCCACTTT
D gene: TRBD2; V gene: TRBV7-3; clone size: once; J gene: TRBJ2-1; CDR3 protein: CASSLKLSGTGGNEQFF; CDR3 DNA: TGTGCCAGCAGCTTAAAGTTGTCGGGTACGGGGGGCAATGAGCAGTTCTTC
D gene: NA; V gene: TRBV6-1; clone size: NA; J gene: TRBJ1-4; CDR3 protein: CASSERINEKLFF; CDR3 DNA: TGTGCCAGCAGTGAACGGATTAATGAAAAACTGTTTTTT
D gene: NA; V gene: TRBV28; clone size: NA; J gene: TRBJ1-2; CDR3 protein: CASSLGAGNYGYTF; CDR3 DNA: TGTGCCAGCAGTTTGGGGGCGGGGAACTATGGCTACACCTTC
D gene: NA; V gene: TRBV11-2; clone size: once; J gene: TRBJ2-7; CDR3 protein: CASSAGPGEQYF; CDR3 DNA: TGTGCCAGCAGCGCAGGGCCTGGGGAGCAGTACTTC
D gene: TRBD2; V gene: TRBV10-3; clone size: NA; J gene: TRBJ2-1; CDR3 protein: CAIRAGDSYNEQFF; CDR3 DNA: TGTGCCATCAGGGCGGGGGACTCCTACAATGAGCAGTTCTTC
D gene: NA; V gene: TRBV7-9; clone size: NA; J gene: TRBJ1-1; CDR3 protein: CASSLLGAEAFF; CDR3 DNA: TGTGCCAGCAGCTTATTGGGGGCTGAAGCTTTCTTT
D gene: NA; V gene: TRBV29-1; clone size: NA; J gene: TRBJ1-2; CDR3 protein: CSVLRDPYGYTF; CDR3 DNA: TGCAGCGTTCTCCGGGATCCCTATGGCTACACCTTC
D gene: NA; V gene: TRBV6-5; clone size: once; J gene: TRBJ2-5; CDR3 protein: CASRRASETQYF; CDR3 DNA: TGTGCCAGCAGAAGAGCATCCGAGACCCAGTACTTC
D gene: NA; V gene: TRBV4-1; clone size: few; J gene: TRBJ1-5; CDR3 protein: CASSQGTARNQPQHF; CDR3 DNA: TGCGCCAGCAGCCAAGGAACAGCTAGAAATCAGCCCCAGCATTTT
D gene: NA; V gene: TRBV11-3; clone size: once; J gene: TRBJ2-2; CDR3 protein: CASSLGTGELFF; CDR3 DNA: TGTGCCAGCAGCTTAGGAACCGGGGAGCTGTTTTTT
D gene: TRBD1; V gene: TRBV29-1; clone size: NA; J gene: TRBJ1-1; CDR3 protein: CSVSGGNTEAFF; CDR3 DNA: TGCAGCGTTTCAGGGGGTAACACTGAAGCTTTCTTT
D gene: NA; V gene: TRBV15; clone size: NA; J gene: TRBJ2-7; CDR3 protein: CATSRDVVKGYEQYF; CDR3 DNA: TGTGCCACCAGCAGAGATGTGGTTAAAGGCTACGAGCAGTACTTC
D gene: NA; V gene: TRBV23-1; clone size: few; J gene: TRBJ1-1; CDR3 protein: CASSQSWVGGTEAFF; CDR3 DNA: TGCGCCAGCAGTCAATCGTGGGTGGGGGGCACTGAAGCTTTCTTT
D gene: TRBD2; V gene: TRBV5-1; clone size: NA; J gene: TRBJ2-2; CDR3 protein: CASSLGTSGNTGELFF; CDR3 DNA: TGCGCCAGCAGCTTGGGGACTAGCGGCAACACCGGGGAGCTGTTTTTT
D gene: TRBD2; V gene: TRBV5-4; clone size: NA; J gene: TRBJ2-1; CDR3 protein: CASSFQRGNNEQFF; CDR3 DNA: TGTGCCAGCAGCTTTCAGCGGGGGAACAATGAGCAGTTCTTC
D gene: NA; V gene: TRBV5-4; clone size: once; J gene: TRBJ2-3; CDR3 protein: CASSLGLAFSTDTQYF; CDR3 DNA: TGTGCCAGCAGCTTAGGGCTAGCGTTTAGCACAGATACGCAGTATTTT
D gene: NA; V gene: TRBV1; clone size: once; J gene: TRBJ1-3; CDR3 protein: CTSSQDRNRSVSGNTIYF; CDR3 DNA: TGCACCAGCAGCCAAGATAGGAACAGATCCGTCTCTGGAAACACCATATATTTT
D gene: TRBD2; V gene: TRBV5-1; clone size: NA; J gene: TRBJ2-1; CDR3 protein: CASSSLAGPGNEQFF; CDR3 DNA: TGCGCCAGCAGCTCACTAGCGGGACCGGGCAATGAGCAGTTCTTC
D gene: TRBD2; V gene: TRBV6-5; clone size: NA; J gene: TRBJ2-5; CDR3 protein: CASRGTSGWETQYF; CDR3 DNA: TGTGCCAGCAGGGGGACTAGCGGATGGGAGACCCAGTACTTC
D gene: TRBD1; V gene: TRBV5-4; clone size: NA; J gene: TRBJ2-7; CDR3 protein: CASSLEARQGEYF; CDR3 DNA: TGTGCCAGCAGCTTGGAGGCGCGACAGGGGGAGTACTTC
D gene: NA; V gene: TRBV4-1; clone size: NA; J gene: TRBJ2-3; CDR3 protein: CASSHTDKSSTDTQYF; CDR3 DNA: TGCGCCAGCAGCCACACGGACAAGTCTTCCACAGATACGCAGTATTTT
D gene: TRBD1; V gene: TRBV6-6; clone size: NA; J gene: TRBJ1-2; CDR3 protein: CASSTPGGYGYTF; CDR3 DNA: TGTGCCAGCAGTACCCCAGGGGGCTATGGCTACACCTTC
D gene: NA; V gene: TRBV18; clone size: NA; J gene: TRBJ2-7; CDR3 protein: CASSPPSQLSEQYF; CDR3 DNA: TGTGCCAGCTCACCACCCTCACAGCTCTCCGAGCAGTACTTC
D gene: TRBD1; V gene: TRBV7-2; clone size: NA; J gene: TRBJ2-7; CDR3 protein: CASSLNRGYEQYF; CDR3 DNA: TGTGCCAGCAGCTTAAACAGGGGGTACGAGCAGTACTTC
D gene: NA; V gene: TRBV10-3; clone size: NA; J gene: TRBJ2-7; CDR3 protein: CAISELGTRYF; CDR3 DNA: TGTGCCATCAGTGAGTTGGGGACCAGGTACTTC
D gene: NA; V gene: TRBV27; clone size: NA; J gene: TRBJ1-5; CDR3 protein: CASSLGAGRLHF; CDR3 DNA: TGTGCCAGCAGCCTCGGGGCAGGGAGGCTGCATTTT
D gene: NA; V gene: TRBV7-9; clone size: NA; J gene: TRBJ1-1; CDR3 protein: CASSQRDTEAFF; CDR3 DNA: TGTGCCAGCAGCCAGAGGGACACTGAAGCTTTCTTT
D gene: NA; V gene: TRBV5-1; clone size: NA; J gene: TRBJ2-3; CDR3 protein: CASSGPSTDTQYF; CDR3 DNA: TGCGCCAGCAGCGGTCCTAGCACAGATACGCAGTATTTT
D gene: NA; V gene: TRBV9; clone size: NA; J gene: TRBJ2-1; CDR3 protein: CASSVADRTAEQFF; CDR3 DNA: TGTGCCAGCAGCGTAGCCGATAGGACAGCTGAGCAGTTCTTC
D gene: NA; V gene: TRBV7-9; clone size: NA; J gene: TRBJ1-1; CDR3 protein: CASSFHLANPEAFF; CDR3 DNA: TGTGCCAGCAGCTTTCACCTGGCTAACCCTGAAGCTTTCTTT
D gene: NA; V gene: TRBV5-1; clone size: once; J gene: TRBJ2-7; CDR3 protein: CASSFVGGSYEQYF; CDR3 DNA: TGCGCCAGCAGCTTCGTGGGCGGTTCCTACGAGCAGTACTTC
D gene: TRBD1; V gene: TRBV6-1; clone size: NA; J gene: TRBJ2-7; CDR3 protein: CASSEAGTDSYEQYF; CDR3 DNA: TGTGCCAGCAGTGAAGCCGGGACAGACTCCTACGAGCAGTACTTC
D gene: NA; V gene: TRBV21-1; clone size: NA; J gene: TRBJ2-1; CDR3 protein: CASSKAGSQSSYNEQFF; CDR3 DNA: TGTGCCAGCAGCAAAGCGGGTAGCCAGAGCTCCTACAATGAGCAGTTCTTC
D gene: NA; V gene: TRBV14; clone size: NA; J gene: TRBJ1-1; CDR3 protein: CASSQSRGTEAFF; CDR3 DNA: TGTGCCAGCAGCCAAAGTCGAGGGACTGAAGCTTTCTTT
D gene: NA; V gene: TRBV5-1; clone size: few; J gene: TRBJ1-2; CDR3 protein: CASSPGTQNYGYTF; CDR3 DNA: TGCGCCAGCAGCCCCGGGACGCAGAACTATGGCTACACCTTC
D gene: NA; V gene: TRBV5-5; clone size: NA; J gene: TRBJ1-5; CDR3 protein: CASSPGTPTDPQHF; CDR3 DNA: TGTGCCAGCAGCCCGGGGACCCCTACCGATCCCCAGCATTTT
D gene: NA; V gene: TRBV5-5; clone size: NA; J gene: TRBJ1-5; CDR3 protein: CASSSDISNQPQHF; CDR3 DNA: TGTGCCAGCAGCTCGGACATTAGCAATCAGCCCCAGCATTTT
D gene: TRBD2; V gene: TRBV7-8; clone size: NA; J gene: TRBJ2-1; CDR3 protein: CASSSERGLIEQFF; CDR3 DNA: TGTGCCAGCAGCTCCGAGCGGGGACTTATTGAGCAGTTCTTC
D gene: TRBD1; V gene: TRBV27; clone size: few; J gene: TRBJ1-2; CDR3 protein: CASSFHLDRGLSGYTF; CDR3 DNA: TGTGCCAGCAGTTTTCACCTGGACAGGGGGCTGAGTGGCTACACCTTC
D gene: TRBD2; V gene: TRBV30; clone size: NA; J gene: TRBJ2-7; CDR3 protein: CAWSRASGLYEQYF; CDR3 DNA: TGTGCCTGGAGTCGGGCTAGCGGTTTATACGAGCAGTACTTC
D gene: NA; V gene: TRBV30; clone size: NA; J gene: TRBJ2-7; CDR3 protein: CAWSAKYEQYF; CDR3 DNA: TGTGCCTGGAGTGCAAAATACGAGCAGTACTTC
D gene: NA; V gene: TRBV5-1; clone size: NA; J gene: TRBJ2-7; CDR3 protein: CASSFDRTYEQYF; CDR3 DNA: TGCGCCAGCAGCTTCGACAGGACCTACGAGCAGTACTTC
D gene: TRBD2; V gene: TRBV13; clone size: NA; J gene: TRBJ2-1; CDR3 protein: CASSLLAVRNNEQFF; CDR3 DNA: TGTGCCAGCAGCTTACTAGCGGTCCGGAACAATGAGCAGTTCTTC
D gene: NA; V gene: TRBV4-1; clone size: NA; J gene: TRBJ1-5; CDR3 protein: CASSQDGGRQPQHF; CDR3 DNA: TGCGCCAGCAGCCAAGATGGGGGGCGGCAGCCCCAGCATTTT
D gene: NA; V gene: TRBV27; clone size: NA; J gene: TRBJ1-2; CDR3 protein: CASSLAGSNYGYTF; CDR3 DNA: TGTGCCAGCAGTTTGGCTGGGTCCAACTATGGCTACACCTTC
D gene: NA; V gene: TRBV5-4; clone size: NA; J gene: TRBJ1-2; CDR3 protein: CASSLTGGNYGYTF; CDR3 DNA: TGTGCCAGCAGCTTGACAGGCGGTAACTATGGCTACACCTTC
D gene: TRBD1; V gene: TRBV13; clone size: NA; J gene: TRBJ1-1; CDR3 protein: CASSWGQGGTEAFF; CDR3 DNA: TGTGCCAGCAGCTGGGGACAGGGAGGGACTGAAGCTTTCTTT
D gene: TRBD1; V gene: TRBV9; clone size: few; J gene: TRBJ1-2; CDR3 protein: CASSERGQYGYTF; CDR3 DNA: TGTGCCAGCAGCGAACGGGGACAGTATGGCTACACCTTC
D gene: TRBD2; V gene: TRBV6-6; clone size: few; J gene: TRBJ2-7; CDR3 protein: CATRTSGGEKQYF; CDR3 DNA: TGTGCCACGCGGACTAGCGGGGGGGAGAAGCAGTACTTC